Sequencing of this T cell receptor (beta chain) was carried out in a study of beta chain features in type 1 diabetes. Study-wide results and limits: Within each of all four CD4+ subsets, Type 1 diabetes patients had TCRB CDR3s that were moderately but significantly shorter. The question of HLA type influencing TCRB rearrangement was one that remained unresolved here.

About this clone: Antigen specificity is unknown.

Based on CD45RO/CCR7/CD25/CD127/CD95/CD27, CD4+ regulatory, stem cell-like memory, naive and central memory cells were sorted. Expressed TCRB transcripts got sequenced, as all isolated RNA was reverse transcribed. Naive, central memory and regulatory T cell samples came to a mean of roughly 3.6 million reads. The assay was immunoSEQ multiplex PCR, and TCRdb's table has in-frame clones only and misses some. In the table there are 140,000 or so clones, around an eighth of which are singletons. The length of the CDR3 is 14 residues. After removal of 3 bases from V and 4 bases from J, the junction contained 1 base not matched to a gene. In germline, CDR1 is SEHNR, CDR2 FQNEAQ (reference sequence).

This chain connects TRBV7-9 to TRBJ2-1; 9 nucleotides match TRBD2. The receptor was isolated from a man aged 18 to 29 with type 1 diabetes. The sequenced sample consisted of central memory CD4+ T cells from blood. CDR3 residues: CASSLSGGYNEQFF. CDR3 sequence (DNA): TGTGCCAGCAGCTTGAGCGGGGGGTACAATGAGCAGTTCTTC.